This T cell receptor beta chain appears in the sequencing data of a study of shared clonotypes between healthy human individuals. Trimming cost V 4 bases and J 5 bases; bases outside gene matches: 5. Germline V lookup: CDR1 SGHDN, CDR2 FVKESK. The CDR3 is made up of 16 amino acids. This clone was recorded at least ten times. Generated by immunoSEQ multiplex PCR, the TCRdb table keeps only in-frame clones and is missing some. The sample consists of 650,000 to 750,000 clones, about three quarters of them appearing once. This chain joins TRBV14 and TRBJ2-3, with TRBD2 matching over 14 bases. This TCR derives from a woman aged 30 to 39 in good health. The sequenced sample was memory CD4+ T cells sorted from blood. Documented subset: CD45RA-negative fraction. CDR3 region: CASSRGLAGVRDTQYF. The CDR3 bases are TGTGCCAGCAGCCGGGGACTAGCGGGAGTGAGAGATACGCAGTATTTT. The variable domain in full, with the rest retrieved from reference TRBV14 and TRBJ2-3, is EAGVTQFPSHSVIEKGQTVTLRCDPISGHDNLYWYRRVMGKEIKFLLHFVKESKQDESGMPNNRFLAERTGGTYSTLKVQPAELEDSGVYFCASSRGLAGVRDTQYFGPGTRLTVL.